Listed here are 21 T cell receptor beta chains from one sample, sequenced in a study of Graves' ophthalmopathy and Graves' hyperthyroidism. The authors amplified TCR beta CDR3 regions, and they did so from RNA transcripts for repertoire sequencing. Amplification began with first-round RT-PCR using HTBI primers, then second-round multiplex PCR was performed. TCRdb called the multiplex PCR reads again in MiXCR, with one record for every CDR3 protein. The data contain 340,000 or so distinct CDR3 sequences, roughly 15% of them singletons. Sequenced sample: peripheral blood. The receptors were sampled from an adult man with Graves' ophthalmopathy.

This clonotype was picked up many times. V usage is TRBV28 and J usage is TRBJ2-7, with D possibly called TRBD1 or TRBD2 (5 bases each). The CDR3 is made up of 15 amino acids. The V gene lost 3 bases and the J gene lost 5 bases, with 17 bases spanning the gap. Looked up from germline, CDR1 is MDHEN and CDR2 is SYDVKM. This chain's CDR3 is CASSLVGEGNHEQYF. The CDR3 DNA is TGTGCCAGCAGTTTGGTCGGCGAGGGGAACCACGAGCAGTACTTC.

The rearrangement joins TRBV7-2 to TRBJ1-5, with D unclear. Trimming shortened V by 6 bases and J by 5 bases, and 11 bases separated the two germline ends. Per the germline V gene, CDR1 is SGHTA and CDR2 is FQGNSA. The CDR3 contains 13 residues. The DNA for the CDR3 is TGTGCCAGCAGTTACGGGCCCGATCAGCCCCAGCATTTT. Protein product: CASSYGPDQPQHF.

This clonotype has at least ten counts. The rearrangement uses TRBV18 and TRBJ1-5; D possibly corresponds to TRBD1 (6 bases). Trimming shortened V by 3 bases and J by 7 bases, and 16 bases separated the two germline ends. This CDR3 has 15 residues. Germline V gives CDR1 KGHSH, CDR2 LQKENI. The CDR3 region is CASSPTGTLEQPQHF. The CDR3 nucleotides are TGTGCCAGCTCACCTACCGGGACACTCGAACAGCCCCAGCATTTT. Supplemented by reference TRBV18 and TRBJ1-5, the full variable domain reads NAGVMQNPRHLVRRRGQEARLRCSPMKGHSHVYWYRQLPEEGLKFMVYLQKENIIDESGMPKERFSAEFPKEGPSILRIQQVVRGDSAAYFCASSPTGTLEQPQHFGDGTRLSIL.

This clonotype was counted many times. V usage is TRBV6-6 and J usage is TRBJ1-1; TRBD1 matches 8 bases. Germline V gene lookup returns CDR1 MNHNY and CDR2 SVGAGI (reference sequence). Trimming took 6 bases from V and 0 from J; bases not matched to a gene: 6. The CDR3 is 15 residues long. The CDR3 here is CASSTQGGVNTEAFF. The CDR3 bases are TGTGCCAGCAGCACACAGGGGGGAGTGAACACTGAAGCTTTCTTT.

This clonotype showed up many times. The chain is built from TRBV6-2 or TRBV6-3 and TRBJ1-1; D unresolved. Per germline, CDR1 MNHEY and CDR2 SVGEGT. V was clipped by 0 bases and J by 0 bases, with 8 bases between them. The CDR3 has 15 residues. The CDR3: CASSYSFQMNTEAFF. CDR3 nucleotide sequence: TGTGCCAGCAGTTACTCATTCCAGATGAACACTGAAGCTTTCTTT.

This clonotype was detected ten times or more. V is TRBV5-5 and J is TRBJ1-5; unclear D gene. The V and J ends lost 0 bases and 11 bases respectively, with 12 bases between them. Germline values: CDR1 SGHKS, CDR2 YYEKEE (reference sequence). CDR3 size: 13 residues. CDR3 region: CASSLVSADSQHF. DNA of the CDR3: TGTGCCAGCAGCTTGGTGTCCGCGGATTCCCAGCATTTT. Full variable domain (outside the CDR3, taken from reference TRBV5-5 and TRBJ1-5): DAGVTQSPTHLIKTRGQQVTLRCSPISGHKSVSWYQQVLGQGPQFIFQYYEKEERGRGNFPDRFSARQFPNYSSELNVNALLLGDSALYLCASSLVSADSQHFGDGTRLSIL.

This clonotype has only a few counts. The chain joins TRBV18 to TRBJ2-5, with TRBD1 as a possible D gene (5 bases). Per germline, CDR1 KGHSH and CDR2 LQKENI. V was cut by 6 bases and J by 4 bases, with 12 bases left in between. The CDR3 totals 13 residues. The DNA of the CDR3 is TGTGCCAGCTCGAAGGGGAACGGAGAGACCCAGTACTTC. Its protein is CASSKGNGETQYF.

The V gene is TRBV18, the J gene TRBJ2-7; perhaps D is TRBD1 or TRBD2 (7 bases each). Germline values: CDR1 KGHSH, CDR2 LQKENI. This CDR3 has 14 residues. Trimming cost V 3 bases and J 5 bases, with 14 bases left between them. CDR3 loop: CASSPVTGRDEQYF. CDR3 coding DNA: TGTGCCAGCTCACCCGTGACAGGGAGGGACGAGCAGTACTTC.

A few counts support this clonotype. The DNA for the CDR3 is TGTGCCAGCAGTTTCCGACTAGCGGAGACCCAGTACTTC. This translates into CASSFRLAETQYF. V gene TRBV12-3 or TRBV12-4 combines with J gene TRBJ2-5; 8 bases are a match to TRBD2. The V segment lost 3 bases and the J segment 5 bases; nucleotides outside the gene matches: 2. The CDR3 contains 13 residues.

This clonotype was observed many times. This chain uses TRBV19 with TRBJ1-1; D remains unclear. This CDR3 is built from 11 residues. Trimming shortened V by 6 bases and J by 4 bases, and 6 bases separated the two germline ends. Per germline, CDR1 LNHDA and CDR2 SQIVND (reference sequence). The CDR3 bases are TGTGCCAGTAGGGGCTTCACTGAAGCTTTCTTT. Encoded protein: CASRGFTEAFF.

This clonotype was counted between two and nine times. This may arise from a read error, as a much more abundant clone is one base away. This sequence joins TRBV19 and TRBJ1-1; 7 bases agree with TRBD1. This CDR3 has 18 amino acids. V lost 11 bases, J lost 3 bases, and 24 bases stayed unmatched. Germline V gives CDR1 LNHDA, CDR2 SQIVND (reference sequence). CDR3 in DNA: TGTGCCCCTTCCTATATCGGGGGCAGGGGGATCGTGGACACTGAAGCTTTCTTT. Encoded protein: CAPSYIGGRGIVDTEAFF.

This clonotype was counted many times. The rearrangement links TRBV6-5 to TRBJ1-2, with TRBD1 matching over 7 bases. CDR1 MNHEY and CDR2 SVGAGI come from the germline V gene. The J segment lost 4 bases and the V segment lost 0 bases, leaving 11 bases of the junction unmatched. The length of the CDR3 is 17 residues. The CDR3: CASSYSKNRGGSYGYTF. The DNA of the CDR3 is TGTGCCAGCAGTTACTCGAAGAACAGGGGTGGATCCTATGGCTACACCTTC.

This clonotype was detected many times. V is TRBV20-1 and J is TRBJ2-5; weak D call: TRBD2 (6 bases). Deletions cut 2 bases from V and 5 bases from J, with 24 bases between. The germline V gene encodes CDR1 DFQATT and CDR2 SNEGSKA (reference sequence). The CDR3 is made up of 17 amino acids. CDR3 coding DNA: TGCAGTGCTAGACATCCCCTAGCGCCCAATCCACGGGAGACCCAGTACTTC. It translates to CSARHPLAPNPRETQYF.

This clonotype was detected once. This CDR3 reads CASSGPPTYEQYF. The CDR3 DNA is TGTGCCAGCAGTGGACCTCCGACCTACGAGCAGTACTTC. This rearrangement joins TRBV6-4 to TRBJ2-7; D is undetermined. Germline-derived CDR1 and CDR2 are MRHNA and SNTAGT. The CDR3 runs 13 residues. Trimming took 4 bases from V and 2 from J, leaving 9 bases between them.

This chain uses TRBV7-2 with TRBJ2-7; 8 positions match TRBD1. Per the germline V gene, CDR1 is SGHTA and CDR2 is FQGNSA. The CDR3 contains 14 residues. The V gene end was trimmed by 1 base and the J gene end by 7 bases; junction bases not matched to a gene: 6. The DNA of the CDR3 is TGTGCCAGCAGCTTAGAATACAGGGGGGTAGAGCAGTACTTC. Residues: CASSLEYRGVEQYF.

Many counts were recorded for this clonotype. The genes are TRBV19 and TRBJ2-2, with 7 bases that match TRBD2. The CDR3 extends over 14 amino acids. Germline V gives CDR1 LNHDA, CDR2 SQIVND (reference sequence). V shed 7 bases and J 9 bases; nucleotides not matched to a gene: 11. This CDR3 reads CASTLRGGARELFF. The DNA of the CDR3 is TGTGCCAGTACCCTTCGCGGGGGTGCCCGGGAGCTGTTTTTT.

This clonotype was detected ten times or more. The rearrangement joins TRBV7-2 to TRBJ2-2, with a tentative D call TRBD1 (5 bases). The CDR3 covers 16 residues. Germline V gene data show CDR1 as SGHTA and CDR2 as FQGNSA. V lost 2 bases and J lost 3, with 13 bases in between. CDR3 residues: CASSLTQGSYTGELFF. The CDR3 DNA is TGTGCCAGCAGCTTAACCCAGGGTAGTTACACCGGGGAGCTGTTTTTT.

This clonotype showed up many times. The chain carries TRBV4-3 and TRBJ1-1; D possibly corresponds to TRBD1 (6 bases). The CDR3 is 16 residues long. Trimming stripped 0 bases from V and 0 bases from J, with 11 bases between. Germline V gene data show CDR1 as LGHNA and CDR2 as YSLEER. CDR3 protein: CASSQDRGQLNTEAFF. The CDR3 bases are TGCGCCAGCAGCCAAGATCGGGGGCAGTTGAACACTGAAGCTTTCTTT.

This clonotype has ten or more counts. It is likely a read error, because the conserved phenylalanine at the end of the CDR3 is missing. This chain uses TRBV20-1 with TRBJ1-5, with D unresolved. Deletions cut 1 base from V and 0 bases from J, with 25 bases between. The length of the CDR3 is 20 residues. Germline-derived CDR1 and CDR2 are DFQATT and SNEGSKA (reference sequence). In DNA, the CDR3 is TGCAGTGCTAGAGGCCCCGGGGTTCGTCCTCCACTTGCTAGCAATCAGCCCCAGCATCTT. It specifies CSARGPGVRPPLASNQPQHL.

Concerning this clonotype: One end of the junction does not line up with germline, which may come from a read error. This rearrangement joins TRBV25-1 to TRBJ2-5; 7 bases are shared with TRBD2. The CDR3 extends over 15 amino acids. CDR1 MGHDK and CDR2 SYGVNS come from the germline V gene. CDR3 coding DNA: TGTGCCAGCAGTGATTCGGGCGGGGGTAGGGAGACACAGTACTTC. Translated, it gives CASSDSGGGRETQYF. Combining the CDR3 with reference TRBV25-1 and TRBJ2-5 gives the whole variable domain EADIYQTPRYLVIGTGKKITLECSQTMGHDKMYWYQQDPGMELHLIHYSYGVNSTEKGDLSSESTVSRIRTEHFPLTLESARPSHTSQYLCASSDSGGGRETQYFGPGTRLLVL.

This clonotype was counted at least ten times. V usage is TRBV7-9 and J usage is TRBJ2-7; D is unresolved. V was shortened by 5 bases and J by 0 bases, with 17 bases between the two germline ends. The CDR3 length is 16 residues. Germline lookup yields CDR1 SEHNR and CDR2 FQNEAQ (reference sequence). The CDR3 here is CASSHRDGVTSYEQYF. CDR3 in DNA: TGTGCCAGCAGCCACCGCGATGGGGTCACCTCCTACGAGCAGTACTTC. The full variable domain, its missing parts supplied by reference TRBV7-9 and TRBJ2-7, is DTGVSQNPRHKITKRGQNVTFRCDPISEHNRLYWYRQTLGQGPEFLTYFQNEAQLEKSRLLSDRFSAERPKGSFSTLEIQRTEQGDSAMYLCASSHRDGVTSYEQYFGPGTRLTVT.